The source of this T cell receptor (beta chain) is a study of blood T cell repertoires in COVID-19. As handled by the study authors: Reference gene primers were amplified, and this amplification served to estimate nucleated cell counts. Produced via immunoSEQ multiplex PCR; TCRdb's table is partial and in-frame only. V and J calls plus clone size are reproduced from that table; the DNA served to infer D and trimming. The data hold fewer than 45,000 clones, with approximately 91% observed a single time. CDR3 length equals 13 residues. Germline-derived CDR1 and CDR2 are SGHTA and FQGNSA. With 5 bases removed from V and 8 bases from J, the gap between germline ends came to 15 bases.

This TCR came from a man between 60 and 75 years old with active or convalescent COVID-19. The sequenced sample consisted of peripheral blood. The rearrangement uses TRBV7-2 and TRBJ1-2; weak D call: TRBD1 (6 bases). The CDR3 is CASSLGSTGGYTF. CDR3 in DNA: TGTGCCAGCAGCCTAGGGTCCACAGGGGGCTACACCTTC.